The 16 T cell receptor beta chains below come from one sample, sequenced in a study of blood T cell repertoires in COVID-19 (dated by TCRdb to 2018 to 2021). The method was the immunoSEQ multiplex PCR assay. TCRdb provides this immuneACCESS table in a form limited to in-frame rearrangements. Some clones are lacking; in checked studies, under half of them reflect an unresolved V gene, and why the rest are absent is not known. Within this sample are 140,000 to 150,000 clones, with about 82% of them counted one time only. About 3% of the sample goes to the ten largest clones. Specimen: peripheral blood. These receptors were collected from a woman in her forties with active or convalescent COVID-19.

The V gene is TRBV5-1, the J gene TRBJ1-1; 8 bases map to TRBD1. This CDR3 is built from 16 residues. Unmatched junction bases numbered 12, after V lost 4 bases and J lost 4 bases. Germline V lookup: CDR1 SGHRS, CDR2 YFSETQ. The CDR3 reads CASSRGRDRLVTEAFF. The CDR3 DNA reads as TGCGCCAGCAGCCGGGGGCGGGACAGGCTGGTCACTGAAGCTTTCTTT.

The rearrangement joins TRBV7-2 to TRBJ1-1, with TRBD1 matching over 7 bases. With V trimmed by 3 bases and J by 6 bases, 4 bases remained unmatched. From germline, CDR1 is SGHTA and CDR2 FQGNSA. The length of the CDR3 is 13 residues. The CDR3: CASSFSDRSEAFF. Here the CDR3 DNA reads TGTGCCAGCAGCTTCTCGGACAGGTCTGAAGCTTTCTTT.

The chain is built from TRBV11-2 and TRBJ2-5; 8 nucleotides agree with TRBD1. J was trimmed by 5 bases and V by 5 bases; bases with no gene match: 7. CDR1 and CDR2 (germline): SGHAT, FQNNGV. There are 14 residues in the CDR3. CDR3: CASSRTGGRETQYF. The CDR3 DNA follows: TGTGCCAGCAGCCGTACAGGGGGACGGGAGACCCAGTACTTC.

The rearrangement uses TRBV10-2 and TRBJ1-5, with 9 nucleotides matching TRBD1. From germline, CDR1 is WSHSY and CDR2 SAAADI. J lost 0 bases, V lost 4 bases, and 4 bases had no gene match. The CDR3 runs 16 residues. The CDR3 spells CASSGDRENSNQPQHF. As DNA, the CDR3 is TGCGCCAGCAGTGGGGACAGGGAAAATAGCAATCAGCCCCAGCATTTT.

V is TRBV3-1 (or the pseudogene TRBV3-2) and J is TRBJ2-7, with D maybe TRBD1 (7 bases). Germline lookup yields CDR1 LGHDT and CDR2 YNNKEL (reference sequence). The CDR3 totals 18 residues. The V gene lost 4 bases and the J gene lost 3 bases, with 25 bases spanning the gap. CDR3 residues: CASSPPGGWGEIGYEQYF. The CDR3 DNA sequence: TGTGCCAGCAGCCCTCCAGGGGGGTGGGGGGAAATCGGCTACGAGCAGTACTTC.

The chain uses TRBV28 and TRBJ2-4; D perhaps matches TRBD1 (5 bases). The CDR3 has 15 residues. Deletions cut 4 bases from V and 8 bases from J, with 18 bases between. Germline CDR1 is MDHEN and CDR2 is SYDVKM. CDR3 bases: TGTGCCAGCAGTTCCGGCGACAGTAAGGGGTACATTCAGTACTTC. Its protein product is CASSSGDSKGYIQYF.

The chain is built from TRBV2 and TRBJ2-4, with 8 bases that match TRBD1. CDR1 and CDR2 from the germline V gene are SNHLY and FYNNEI. The CDR3 consists of 16 residues. Germline trimming cut 9 bases from V and 1 base from J; bases unmatched to any gene: 11. The CDR3 spells CASYGRQGAAKNIQYF. The CDR3 region has the DNA TGTGCCAGTTACGGCCGCCAGGGGGCGGCCAAAAACATTCAGTACTTC.

The chain carries TRBV28 and TRBJ2-7, with D unclear. The CDR3 covers 12 residues. The V gene lost 4 bases and the J gene lost 4 bases, with 8 bases spanning the gap. Per germline, CDR1 MDHEN and CDR2 SYDVKM. The CDR3: CASSSTVYEQYF. For the CDR3, the DNA is TGTGCCAGCAGTTCAACAGTATACGAGCAGTACTTC. Full variable domain (missing parts from reference TRBV28 and TRBJ2-7): DVKVTQSSRYLVKRTGEKVFLECVQDMDHENMFWYRQDPGLGLRLIYFSYDVKMKEKGDIPEGYSVSREKKERFSLILESASTNQTSMYLCASSSTVYEQYFGPGTRLTVT.

This clone was seen a few times. The V call is TRBV28, the J call TRBJ1-4; a possible D gene is TRBD1 (5 bases). Germline-derived CDR1 and CDR2 are MDHEN and SYDVKM. V was shortened by 5 bases and J by 4 bases, with 17 bases between the two germline ends. This CDR3 region has 16 residues. CDR3 DNA sequence: TGTGCCAGCAGTCGGCCTGGGGCGGGGGTTAATGAAAAACTGTTTTTT. Protein product: CASSRPGAGVNEKLFF.

The chain couples TRBV6-5 to TRBJ1-3; D is uncertain. Germline V CDR1 and CDR2: MNHEY, SVGAGI. This CDR3 has 16 residues. Trimming took off 4 bases at V and 0 bases at J, with 13 bases between the two ends. The CDR3, as DNA: TGTGCCAGCAGTTTCCATCTGATCAGCTCTGGAAACACCATATATTTT. This translates into CASSFHLISSGNTIYF.

This clone qualifies as medium-sized. The chain recombines TRBV6-4 with TRBJ2-3; D gene uncertain. This CDR3 contains 14 residues. Trimming removed 0 bases at V and 0 bases at J, with 4 bases between. Germline loops: CDR1 MRHNA, CDR2 SNTAGT. The CDR3 spells CASSDSGSTDTQYF. The CDR3 nucleotides are TGTGCCAGCAGTGACTCGGGCAGCACAGATACGCAGTATTTT.

The chain has TRBV19 and TRBJ1-5; the match to TRBD1 covers 9 bases. The germline CDR1 and CDR2 sequences are LNHDA and SQIVND (reference sequence). Unmatched junction bases numbered 17, after V lost 7 bases and J lost 4 bases. There are 18 residues in the CDR3. CDR3 in amino acids: CASIDRVLGQGRNQPQHF. In DNA, the CDR3 is TGTGCCAGTATCGATAGAGTACTAGGACAGGGGAGGAATCAGCCCCAGCATTTT.

Only a few counts were recorded for this clone. The chain links TRBV27 to TRBJ1-1, with D unresolved. In germline, CDR1 is MNHEY, CDR2 SMNVEV (reference sequence). The CDR3 is made up of 15 amino acids. Trimming removed 3 bases from V and 3 bases from J, with 14 bases in between. CDR3 in amino acids: CASSFRLARDTEAFF. The CDR3 bases are TGTGCCAGCAGTTTCCGGCTGGCGAGGGACACTGAAGCTTTCTTT.

The chain joins TRBV29-1 to TRBJ1-1; weak D call: TRBD1 (6 bases). Germline CDR1 is SQVTM and CDR2 is ANQGSEA. The V gene lost 6 bases and the J gene lost 0 bases, with 8 bases spanning the gap. CDR3 size: 12 residues. The CDR3, as DNA: TGCAGCGTAGGACAGTTGAACACTGAAGCTTTCTTT. Translated: CSVGQLNTEAFF.

The chain has TRBV7-6 and TRBJ2-1; maybe TRBD2 (5 bases). This CDR3 has 14 residues. V shed 5 bases and J shed 8 bases, with 16 bases lying between them. CDR1 and CDR2 from the germline V gene are SGHVS and FNYEAQ. The CDR3 loop is CASSRRARPDEQFF. Written as DNA, the CDR3 is TGTGCCAGCAGCCGGCGGGCCAGGCCTGATGAGCAGTTCTTC.

The rearrangement links TRBV4-2 to TRBJ1-2; D remains ambiguous. There are 14 residues in the CDR3. V lost 4 bases, J lost 5 bases, and 14 bases lay in between. CDR1 and CDR2 (germline): LGHNA, YNFKEQ. The CDR3 spells CASSLDSPGYGYTF. The CDR3 DNA follows: TGTGCCAGCAGCCTTGACTCCCCTGGATATGGCTACACCTTC.